What follows describes a single T cell receptor (beta chain). This entry is derived from a study of Tregs in tolerant kidney transplant recipients. This CDR3 has 14 amino acids. The germline V gene encodes CDR1 SEHNR and CDR2 FQNEAQ (reference sequence). Trimming removed 5 bases at V and 1 base at J, with 11 bases between. Some clones are missing from TCRdb's copy, which holds only in-frame ones; the method was immunoSEQ multiplex PCR. The sample holds some 55,000 clones, 70% to 90% seen once. The rearrangement joins TRBV7-9 to TRBJ2-5; tentatively, D is TRBD2 (7 bases). This specimen was Tregs from blood, taken before the transplant. The sequence derives from a human donor who received a combined kidney and bone marrow transplant. CDR3 sequence reads: CASSRRGLQETQYF. CDR3 nucleotide sequence: TGTGCCAGCAGCCGGCGGGGGCTCCAAGAGACCCAGTACTTC.